The sequence of this TCR beta chain was determined in a study of response to subunit inactivated influenza vaccine. A note on this clonotype: Its target is not known.

TCRdb re-called the RT-PCR reads through MiXCR, storing one row per CDR3 protein. The profile covers under 500,000 distinct CDR3 sequences, with approximately 11% appearing a single time and approximately 12% taken by the ten largest. The study, taken as a whole, reports: A suggestion made by the authors is that each seasonal influenza vaccination recruits few new T cells.

The specimen was PBMCs from blood, collected about 6 weeks after vaccination. This receptor was identified in a man between 45 and 60 years old who received an inactivated influenza vaccine.

CDR3 loop: CASSRGQGAHSPLHF. In DNA, the CDR3 is TGTGCCAGCAGTCGAGGACAGGGGGCCCATTCACCCCTCCACTTT. This rearrangement joins TRBV12-3 or TRBV12-4 to TRBJ1-6; TRBD1 agrees at 11 bases. V dropped 5 bases and J dropped 8; count of bases not matched to a gene: 5. The CDR3 totals 15 residues.